This TCR beta chain was identified during a study of lymphopenia after photon versus proton radiotherapy. Germline V gives CDR1 SGHTA, CDR2 FQGNSA. V was clipped by 0 bases and J by 3 bases, with 9 bases between them. The CDR3 has 14 residues. Produced via immunoSEQ multiplex PCR; TCRdb's table is partial and in-frame only. The repertoire holds 55,000 to 70,000 clones, with approximately 91% as singletons. Remarks on this clone: Its matching antigen is unknown.

General study points: Photon-treated patients lost naive T cells and TCR diversity; proton-treated stayed stable. Oligoclonal CD8+ Temra expansion after nadir drove photon patients' diversity drop. In patients who died, overall survival fell as post-nadir TCR diversity dropped more. Only patients who died were analyzed for survival; proton advantage is unproven.

The receptor's source is a woman aged 70-85 years with pancreatic cancer. The sample here was peripheral blood, taken from a patient treated with photon-based radiotherapy. The rearrangement uses TRBV7-2 and TRBJ2-7; no clear D gene. CDR3 bases: TGTGCCAGCAGCTTAGCGTTTACTAACTACGAGCAGTACTTC. Amino acids: CASSLAFTNYEQYF.